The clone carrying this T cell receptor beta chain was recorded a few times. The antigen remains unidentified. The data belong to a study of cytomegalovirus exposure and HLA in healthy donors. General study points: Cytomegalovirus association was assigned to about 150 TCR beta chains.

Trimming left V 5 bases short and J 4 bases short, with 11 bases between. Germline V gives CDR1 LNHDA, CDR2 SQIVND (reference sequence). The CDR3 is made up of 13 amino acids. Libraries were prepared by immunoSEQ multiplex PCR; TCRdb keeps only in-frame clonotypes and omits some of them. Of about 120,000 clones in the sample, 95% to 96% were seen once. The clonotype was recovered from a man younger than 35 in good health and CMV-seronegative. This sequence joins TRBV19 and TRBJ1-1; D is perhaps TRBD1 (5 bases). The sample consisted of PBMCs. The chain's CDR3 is CASSEGLSTEAFF. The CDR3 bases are TGTGCCAGTAGTGAGGGACTGAGCACTGAAGCTTTCTTT.